One sample yielded the 23 T cell receptor beta chains listed below, sequenced in a study of shared clonotypes between healthy human individuals. TCRdb's table, derived via immunoSEQ multiplex PCR, lists solely in-frame clones and lacks some. The table includes approximately 500,000 clones, around 79% detected once. The sequenced sample was PBMCs. These receptors came from a middle-aged woman in good health. Some clones in this sample may be carry-over from other donors' samples.

The chain uses TRBV7-2 and TRBJ2-5; D may correspond to TRBD1 or TRBD2 (5 bases each). The DNA end favors TRBJ2-7, so the J call may be wrong. The CDR3 length is 12 residues. The germline V gene has CDR1 SGHTA and CDR2 FQGNSA. CDR3 loop: CASSPEGFEQYF. The CDR3 DNA reads as TGTGCCAGCAGCCCCGAGGGGTTCGAGCAGTACTTC.

V gene TRBV27 combines with J gene TRBJ2-1, with 12 positions matching TRBD2. The V and J ends lost 6 bases and 7 bases, in that order; junction bases with no gene match: 7. Germline V lookup: CDR1 MNHEY, CDR2 SMNVEV (reference sequence). The CDR3 has 15 amino acids. DNA for the CDR3: TGTGCCAGCAGAACAGGACTAGCGGGACTAAATGAGCAGTTCTTC. This encodes CASRTGLAGLNEQFF.

The table lists this clone with a few counts. The CDR3 DNA reads TGCGCCAGCAGCCAAGGGACAGGGGCCTCCTACGAGCAGTACTTC. It specifies CASSQGTGASYEQYF. The V and J genes are TRBV4-1 and TRBJ2-7, with 9 bases fitting TRBD1. CDR1 MGHRA and CDR2 YSYEKL come from the germline V gene. The V gene end was trimmed by 1 base and the J gene end by 0 bases; junction bases not matched to a gene: 1. The CDR3 runs to 15 residues.

The V gene is TRBV21-1, the J gene TRBJ1-2. TRBV21-1 is given as a pseudogene. The CDR3 totals 17 residues. CDR3 nucleotides: TGTGCCAGCAGACCCAAGAACACATCGAGACTGAACTATGGCTACACCTTC. Amino acid sequence: CASRPKNTSRLNYGYTF.

This chain links TRBV30 with TRBJ1-4; D is ambiguous. This CDR3 comprises 15 residues. Germline V gene data show CDR1 as GTSNPN and CDR2 as SVGIG (reference sequence). The ends were cut back, 2 bases at V and 0 bases at J, with 10 bases in the middle. The CDR3 loop reads CAWSQYKSTNEKLFF. The CDR3 DNA follows: TGTGCCTGGAGTCAATACAAGTCAACTAATGAAAAACTGTTTTTT.

CDR3 amino acids: CASSIPRGQDFNEQFF. The CDR3 coding sequence is TGTGCCAGCAGCATACCAAGGGGACAGGACTTCAATGAGCAGTTCTTC. The rearrangement joins TRBV7-9 to TRBJ2-1, with TRBD1 matching 8 bases. V was pared by 5 bases and J by 6 bases, with 12 bases of the junction left unmatched. This CDR3 has 16 amino acids. Germline CDR1 SEHNR, CDR2 FQNEAQ (reference sequence). Looking up the rest from reference TRBV7-9 and TRBJ2-1 gives the full variable domain: DTGVSQNPRHKITKRGQNVTFRCDPISEHNRLYWYRQTLGQGPEFLTYFQNEAQLEKSRLLSDRFSAERPKGSFSTLEIQRTEQGDSAMYLCASSIPRGQDFNEQFFGPGTRLTVL.

The chain is built from TRBV5-1 and TRBJ2-3, with 9 nucleotides matching TRBD2. From germline, CDR1 is SGHRS and CDR2 YFSETQ. The CDR3 covers 14 residues. V lost 4 bases to trimming and J lost 4 bases; unmatched junction nucleotides: 4. The CDR3 coding sequence is TGCGCCAGCAGCCCGGGACTAGCTTCAGATACGCAGTATTTT. Encoded protein: CASSPGLASDTQYF.

The chain uses TRBV28 and TRBJ1-1; 7 nucleotides match TRBD1. Germline assignment: CDR1 MDHEN and CDR2 SYDVKM. The CDR3 spans 14 residues. The V segment lost 7 bases and the J segment 1 base; nucleotides outside the gene matches: 6. CDR3 coding DNA: TGTGCCAGCACCTCCCGGACAGGGAACACTGAAGCTTTCTTT. This translates into CASTSRTGNTEAFF. The full variable domain, completed using reference TRBV28 and TRBJ1-1, is DVKVTQSSRYLVKRTGEKVFLECVQDMDHENMFWYRQDPGLGLRLIYFSYDVKMKEKGDIPEGYSVSREKKERFSLILESASTNQTSMYLCASTSRTGNTEAFFGQGTRLTVV.

The chain recombines TRBV5-4 with TRBJ2-2; 8 bases map to TRBD2. The CDR3 covers 15 residues. Germline CDR1 reads SGHNT; CDR2 reads YYREEE (reference sequence). The V and J ends lost 2 bases and 6 bases, in that order; junction bases with no gene match: 6. The CDR3 sequence is CASSFTGTSPGELFF. The CDR3 region has the DNA TGTGCCAGCAGCTTTACCGGGACTAGTCCCGGGGAGCTGTTTTTT.

The gene calls are TRBV29-1 and TRBJ1-1; the D gene is possibly TRBD1 (6 bases). In germline, CDR1 is SQVTM, CDR2 ANQGSEA. Between the trimmed V and J ends, which lost 3 bases and 5 bases, there was a span of 10 bases. The CDR3 is 12 residues long. The CDR3 is CSVDRGRTEAFF. The CDR3 DNA follows: TGCAGCGTTGACCGGGGGCGAACTGAAGCTTTCTTT.

This chain joins TRBV18 and TRBJ2-1; 8 positions match TRBD2. The germline V gene encodes CDR1 KGHSH and CDR2 LQKENI. V trimming: 3 bases; J trimming: 9 bases; junction bases outside the gene matches: 7. The CDR3 loop spans 14 amino acids. In nucleotides, the CDR3 is TGTGCCAGCTCACCCTCGGGAGGGCCTGGTGAGCAGTTCTTC. This codes for CASSPSGGPGEQFF.

This clone was seen a single time. The chain combines TRBV28 with TRBJ2-1, with D perhaps TRBD1 (6 bases). Trimming removed 4 bases from V and 7 bases from J, with 14 bases in between. The CDR3 is made up of 14 amino acids. Germline assignment: CDR1 MDHEN and CDR2 SYDVKM. The CDR3 here is CASSSSGRGNEQFF. CDR3 DNA sequence: TGTGCCAGCAGTTCGTCGGGCAGGGGAAATGAGCAGTTCTTC.

This clone showed up just a few times. The chain links TRBV11-2 to TRBJ1-1; D gene ambiguous. CDR3 length: 12 residues. Looked up from germline, CDR1 is SGHAT and CDR2 is FQNNGV. Trimming shortened V by 5 bases and J by 7 bases, and 11 bases separated the two germline ends. CDR3 in DNA: TGTGCCAGCAGCCGCTTCGCCCGTGAAGCTTTCTTT. It specifies CASSRFAREAFF.

V usage is TRBV19 and J usage is TRBJ2-6; TRBD2 agrees at 7 bases. Germline trimming cut 5 bases from V and 2 bases from J; bases unmatched to any gene: 0. This CDR3 comprises 14 residues. Germline V gene data show CDR1 as LNHDA and CDR2 as SQIVND (reference sequence). The CDR3 DNA sequence: TGTGCCAGTAGTCGGGGGGCTGGGGCCAACGTCCTGACTTTC. Translating gives CASSRGAGANVLTF.

The chain uses TRBV6-6 and TRBJ2-1; perhaps TRBD1 as D (5 bases). Germline V gene lookup returns CDR1 MNHNY and CDR2 SVGAGI (reference sequence). The CDR3 has 13 residues. V was shortened by 2 bases and J by 9 bases, with 11 bases between the two germline ends. CDR3 residues: CASSYGFQGEQFF. CDR3 nucleotides: TGTGCCAGCAGTTACGGGTTTCAGGGTGAGCAGTTCTTC.

This chain uses TRBV7-2 with TRBJ2-1; 12 bases line up with TRBD1. V lost 0 bases, J lost 10 bases, and 4 bases stayed unmatched. Germline V gene data show CDR1 as SGHTA and CDR2 as FQGNSA. CDR3 length: 15 amino acids. CDR3 coding DNA: TGTGCCAGCAGCTTAGCCGGGACAGGGGGCCGCGAGCAGTTCTTC. Encoded protein: CASSLAGTGGREQFF.

The J gene is TRBJ2-2, the V gene TRBV25-1, with D unclear. Germline lookup yields CDR1 MGHDK and CDR2 SYGVNS. Trimming left V 1 base short and J 4 bases short, with 10 bases between. There are 15 residues in the CDR3. The CDR3 DNA follows: TGTGCCAGCAGTGAATTCGGCCTGGGCACCGGGGAGCTGTTTTTT. It yields the protein CASSEFGLGTGELFF. The whole variable domain, remainder taken from reference TRBV25-1 and TRBJ2-2, is EADIYQTPRYLVIGTGKKITLECSQTMGHDKMYWYQQDPGMELHLIHYSYGVNSTEKGDLSSESTVSRIRTEHFPLTLESARPSHTSQYLCASSEFGLGTGELFFGEGSRLTVL.

The chain is built from TRBV7-6 and TRBJ2-7; D call uncertain. This CDR3 has 13 residues. Trimming took off 0 bases at V and 7 bases at J, with 10 bases between the two ends. Germline assignment: CDR1 SGHVS and CDR2 FNYEAQ. The DNA for the CDR3 is TGTGCCAGCAGCTTAGCAATGTCCGGGGAGCAGTACTTC. As protein: CASSLAMSGEQYF.

J is TRBJ2-7 and V is TRBV10-3; a possible D gene is TRBD1 (5 bases). V lost 0 bases and J 4 bases, leaving 13 bases between the germline ends. This CDR3 is 15 amino acids long. Germline CDR1 reads ENHRY; CDR2 reads SYGVKD. The CDR3 DNA is TGTGCCATCAGTGAGTCGGACATCCTGAGGTACGAGCAGTACTTC. Translating it yields CAISESDILRYEQYF.

The J gene is TRBJ1-2, the V gene TRBV29-1; no clear D gene. The CDR3 is made up of 13 amino acids. Germline loops: CDR1 SQVTM, CDR2 ANQGSEA. Trimming took off 5 bases at V and 2 bases at J, with 12 bases between the two ends. CDR3 loop: CSVRTQGNYGYTF. DNA of the CDR3: TGCAGCGTTCGCACCCAAGGCAACTATGGCTACACCTTC.

The rearrangement links TRBV28 to TRBJ2-1; the match to TRBD2 covers 7 bases. Trimming took 4 bases from V and 7 from J; bases not matched to a gene: 19. The CDR3 spans 18 residues. In germline, CDR1 is MDHEN, CDR2 SYDVKM. The CDR3 DNA follows: TGTGCCAGCAGTTCCCCCCGGGATTTTTGGGGGGGGGAGAATGAGCAGTTCTTC. As protein: CASSSPRDFWGGENEQFF.

This chain joins TRBV28 and TRBJ1-4; D is ambiguous. V was trimmed by 3 bases and J by 8 bases, leaving 4 bases between them. CDR3 size: 11 residues. CDR1 is MDHEN, CDR2 SYDVKM, per germline. CDR3 amino acids: CASSFEEKLFF. The CDR3 nucleotides read TGTGCCAGCAGTTTCGAGGAAAAACTGTTTTTT. The full variable domain, completed using reference TRBV28 and TRBJ1-4, is DVKVTQSSRYLVKRTGEKVFLECVQDMDHENMFWYRQDPGLGLRLIYFSYDVKMKEKGDIPEGYSVSREKKERFSLILESASTNQTSMYLCASSFEEKLFFGSGTQLSVL.

About this clone itself: At one end the junction does not follow the germline gene, possibly because of a read error. This chain connects TRBV7-9 to TRBJ2-3, with 9 bases fitting TRBD2. The CDR3 runs to 15 residues. In germline, CDR1 is SEHNR, CDR2 FQNEAQ (reference sequence). Written as DNA, the CDR3 is TGTGCCAGCAGCCTAGCGGGATTCGGCACAGATACGCAGTATTTT. It codes for CASSLAGFGTDTQYF. Variable domain in full (rest from reference TRBV7-9 and TRBJ2-3): DTGVSQNPRHKITKRGQNVTFRCDPISEHNRLYWYRQTLGQGPEFLTYFQNEAQLEKSRLLSDRFSAERPKGSFSTLEIQRTEQGDSAMYLCASSLAGFGTDTQYFGPGTRLTVL.